Listed below are T cell receptor beta chains from one sample, sequenced in a study of metastatic and nonmetastatic thyroid tumors. Using MiXCR, TCRdb re-called clones from the PCR reads. The sample carries around 20,000 clones, around 16% recorded once. The sequenced sample consisted of blood. The receptors originated from a male donor with papillary thyroid cancer or a benign thyroid nodule (not recorded which). Some clones in this sample may be carry-over from other donors' samples. Each CDR3 is given with its conserved first and last residue. The D gene is left open where the match is weak. Not all rows give a size; the values are once, few, many and, for expanded clones, a class.

d_gene,v_gene,abundance,j_gene,CDR3aa,CDR3nt
-,TRBV20-1,-,TRBJ2-5,CSARVAGETQYF,TGCAGTGCTAGAGTTGCCGGAGAGACCCAGTACTTC
TRBD1,TRBV25-1,many,TRBJ1-3,CASSEPGQGNTIYF,TGTGCCAGCAGTGAACCGGGACAGGGAAACACCATATATTTT
TRBD2,TRBV19,many,TRBJ2-1,CASSPRLAPSHNEQFF,TGTGCCAGTAGTCCCCGACTAGCCCCATCTCACAATGAGCAGTTCTTC
-,TRBV4-1,-,TRBJ2-7,CASSQVGARTSQREQYF,TGCGCCAGCAGCCAAGTCGGTGCTCGGACGTCACAACGCGAGCAGTACTTC
-,TRBV20-1,-,TRBJ1-2,CSATSQGPNGYTF,TGCAGTGCTACCTCACAGGGTCCCAATGGCTACACCTTC
TRBD1,TRBV19,many,TRBJ1-4,CASSPGTGNEKLFF,TGTGCCAGTAGTCCTGGGACAGGAAATGAAAAACTGTTTTTT
TRBD2,TRBV6-1,many,TRBJ2-1,CASSETSGNYNEQFF,TGTGCCAGCAGTGAAACTAGCGGAAATTACAATGAGCAGTTCTTC
TRBD2,TRBV20-1,-,TRBJ2-3,CTTAGGRGTDTQYF,TGCACGACGGCGGGCGGGAGGGGCACAGATACGCAGTATTTT
-,TRBV5-1,many,TRBJ1-4,CASSYGVSGEKLFF,TGCGCCAGCAGCTACGGCGTTTCGGGTGAAAAACTGTTTTTT
TRBD2,TRBV12-3/TRBV12-4,many,TRBJ2-3,CASSTGTSGRASPDTQYF,TGTGCCAGCAGTACCGGGACTAGCGGGAGGGCCTCACCAGATACGCAGTATTTT
-,TRBV6-1,-,TRBJ1-5,CASSGGRYPRLPQHF,TGTGCCAGCAGTGGAGGGAGGTACCCCAGGCTGCCCCAGCATTTT
TRBD1,TRBV24-1,many,TRBJ2-5,CATSGDRGSETQYF,TGTGCCACCAGCGGGGACAGGGGGTCTGAGACCCAGTACTTC
-,TRBV14,many,TRBJ2-7,CASSHGSGYEQYF,TGTGCCAGCAGCCACGGATCTGGCTACGAGCAGTACTTC
-,TRBV10-3,many,TRBJ1-2,CATTSPEGYGYTF,TGTGCCACGACGTCCCCGGAGGGGTATGGCTACACCTTC
-,TRBV7-9,medium-sized,TRBJ2-5,CASSQEQETQYF,TGTGCCAGCAGTCAGGAGCAAGAGACCCAGTACTTC
-,TRBV7-3,many,TRBJ2-5,CASSLGPAQETQYF,TGTGCCAGCAGCTTAGGGCCGGCCCAAGAGACCCAGTACTTC
-,TRBV7-3,many,TRBJ2-2,CASSLTDSGTGELFF,TGTGCCAGCAGCTTAACGGACAGTGGCACCGGGGAGCTGTTTTTT
TRBD1,TRBV27,-,TRBJ1-6,CASSLNPTGDCGSPLHF,TGTGCCAGCAGTTTAAATCCGACAGGGGACTGTGGTTCACCCCTCCACTTT
-,TRBV7-2,many,TRBJ2-6,CASSTGSGANVLTF,TGTGCCAGCAGCACAGGATCCGGGGCCAACGTCCTGACTTTC
-,TRBV7-3,many,TRBJ2-6,CASSLDGVRHGANVLTF,TGTGCCAGCAGCTTAGATGGGGTTCGTCATGGGGCCAACGTCCTGACTTTC
TRBD1,TRBV28,many,TRBJ1-5,CASSRTGRNQPQHF,TGTGCCAGCAGCCGGACAGGAAGGAATCAGCCCCAGCATTTT
-,TRBV11-3,many,TRBJ1-1,CASSPGPMNTEAFF,TGTGCCAGCAGCCCTGGGCCCATGAACACTGAAGCTTTCTTT
TRBD2,TRBV20-1,-,TRBJ2-2,CSARSGTSDTGELFF,TGCAGTGCTAGATCCGGGACTAGCGACACCGGGGAGCTGTTTTTT
TRBD1,TRBV6-1,many,TRBJ2-7,CASSSRDRGQGEQYF,TGTGCCAGCAGTTCCCGGGACAGGGGGCAAGGCGAGCAGTACTTC
-,TRBV6-1,many,TRBJ1-1,CASSEFSSGNTEAFF,TGTGCCAGCAGTGAATTTTCGTCAGGGAACACTGAAGCTTTCTTT
TRBD2,TRBV9,many,TRBJ2-3,CASSVSQGGGAGPTDTQYF,TGTGCCAGCAGCGTTTCTCAAGGCGGGGGAGCGGGACCCACAGATACGCAGTATTTT
TRBD1,TRBV6-2/TRBV6-3,many,TRBJ2-1,CASSDRGLSNNEQFF,TGTGCCAGCAGTGACAGGGGGCTGAGTAACAATGAGCAGTTCTTC
-,TRBV14,many,TRBJ2-7,CASSPLMGDKAYEQYF,TGTGCCAGCAGCCCGCTAATGGGGGACAAGGCCTACGAGCAGTACTTC
TRBD2,TRBV19,many,TRBJ2-1,CASSIRTSGSDEQFF,TGTGCCAGTAGTATCAGGACTAGCGGGAGTGATGAGCAGTTCTTC